Listed below are T cell receptor beta chains from one sample, sequenced in a study of blood T cell repertoires in COVID-19. Here immunoSEQ multiplex PCR was the method, and the copy in TCRdb shows in-frame clones only, minus some. This sample has about 200,000 clones, with around 83% found just once. The sample consisted of PBMCs or T cells enriched from blood (not recorded which). These receptors were obtained from a woman aged 30 to 39 who had been exposed to COVID-19. Each CDR3 is given with its conserved first and last residue. Fields, in order: V gene, J gene, clone size, CDR3 protein. Expanded clones get a size class; other rows say once, few or many, or leave the size out.

TRBV29-1	TRBJ2-1	.	CSGRVSDYNEQFF
TRBV6-4	TRBJ2-1	.	CASSDVAGGYNEQFF
TRBV7-2	TRBJ1-2	.	CASVTGGNYGYTF
TRBV19	TRBJ2-1	once	CASSIAGGSVEQFF
TRBV13	TRBJ1-2	.	CASSVDRDYGYTF
TRBV19	TRBJ2-6	few	CATTGPRSGANVLTF
TRBV3-1/TRBV3-2	TRBJ1-2	.	CASSHLGTGGTYGYTF
TRBV19	TRBJ1-5	.	CASSTPPNQPQHF
TRBV2	TRBJ2-7	.	CASSEGAGDREQYF
TRBV18	TRBJ1-1	.	CASSTGENTEAFF
TRBV19	TRBJ2-1	.	CASSKGLDNEQFF
TRBV28	TRBJ2-3	.	CASRSSGTGVGDTQYF
TRBV6-6	TRBJ2-3	.	CASQPGRGAFADTQYF
TRBV30	TRBJ1-2	.	CAWSAGSNYGYTF
TRBV25-1	TRBJ1-2	.	CASSEMGQGGPSNYGYTF
TRBV7-9	TRBJ2-2	few	CASSLTGGQTGELFF
TRBV2	TRBJ1-1	.	CASPPDQGNTEAFF
TRBV2	TRBJ1-4	.	CASKGVRTNEKLFF
TRBV5-1	TRBJ2-1	.	CASSLRSGAYNEQFF
TRBV5-6	TRBJ1-4	.	CASSLYVTGGEKLFF
TRBV2	TRBJ1-3	.	CASSEWPNSGNTIYF
TRBV30	TRBJ2-1	.	CAWAREVEQFF
TRBV12-3/TRBV12-4	TRBJ1-2	.	CASSSFGGDGYTF
TRBV6-5	TRBJ2-7	.	CATRSDTTYEQYF
TRBV7-8	TRBJ1-1	.	CASQRTGITEAFF